This T cell receptor (beta chain) stems from a study of siplizumab effects on memory and regulatory T cells. Study results and caveats: In siplizumab conditions, mappable alloreactive CD4+ clones averaged roughly 64% Treg-derived, against 26.9% in controls. Siplizumab significantly reduced alloreactive sequences traceable to unstimulated CD4+ memory cells. Suppressive function of proliferating Tregs from siplizumab cultures was not confirmed.

Profiled with immunoSEQ multiplex PCR; TCRdb holds only in-frame clones, not every one. The sample lists fewer than 120,000 clones; 92% were seen once. With respect to this clone: Its antigen is still unknown.

Sequenced sample: CD4+ T cells sorted from blood. The origin of this receptor is a human donor in good health.

For the CDR3, the DNA is TGCGCCAGCAGCCGGGCAGGACAGGGGGCCCCCTACGAGCAGTACTTC. Amino acid sequence: CASSRAGQGAPYEQYF. This chain links TRBV4-1 with TRBJ2-7; 11 positions match TRBD1. The germline CDR1 and CDR2 sequences are MGHRA and YSYEKL. With V trimmed by 4 bases and J by 2 bases, 7 bases remained unmatched. CDR3 length: 16 amino acids.